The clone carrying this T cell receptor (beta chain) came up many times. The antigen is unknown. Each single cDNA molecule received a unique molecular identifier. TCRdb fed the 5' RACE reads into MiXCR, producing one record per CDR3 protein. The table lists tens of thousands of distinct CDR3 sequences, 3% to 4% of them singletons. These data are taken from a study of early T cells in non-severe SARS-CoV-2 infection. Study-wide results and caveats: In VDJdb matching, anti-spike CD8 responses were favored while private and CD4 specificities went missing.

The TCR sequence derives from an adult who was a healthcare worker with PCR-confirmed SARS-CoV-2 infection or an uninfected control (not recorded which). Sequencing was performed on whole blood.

This chain's CDR3 is CASSGQEGYEQYF. CDR3 sequence (DNA): TGTGCCAGCAGTGGACAGGAAGGCTACGAGCAGTACTTC. The V and J genes are TRBV2 and TRBJ2-7; D may be TRBD1 (6 bases). V dropped 4 bases and J dropped 3 bases, with 10 bases sitting between them. Germline assignment: CDR1 SNHLY and CDR2 FYNNEI. The CDR3 is 13 amino acids.